The 9 T cell receptor beta chains below come from one sample, sequenced in a study of shared clonotypes between healthy human individuals. Sequencing was performed with immunoSEQ multiplex PCR; in TCRdb, only in-frame clones are kept and a portion is missing. The sample yields some 1,600,000 clones, 95% to 99% seen once. The sequenced sample was naive CD4+ T cells sorted from blood. Regarding subset: CD45RA+ positively selected. The source of these receptors is a man aged 25-45 years in good health.

The chain joins TRBV5-8 to TRBJ2-7; 15 bases are shared with TRBD2. V lost 4 bases to trimming and J lost 5 bases; unmatched junction nucleotides: 4. This CDR3 has 15 amino acids. CDR1 and CDR2 (germline): SGHTS, YDEGEE. CDR3 coding DNA: TGTGCCAGCAGCCTAGGGACTAGCGGGAGGAACGAGCAGTACTTC. Amino acids: CASSLGTSGRNEQYF.

V usage is TRBV30 and J usage is TRBJ2-1; 8 nucleotides line up with TRBD1. Germline V gene lookup returns CDR1 GTSNPN and CDR2 SVGIG (reference sequence). The CDR3 is made up of 14 amino acids. Losses at the gene ends were 8 bases for V and 6 bases for J; bases not matched to a gene: 12. The CDR3 is CAGARDRTPNEQFF. The DNA of the CDR3 is TGTGCCGGGGCCCGGGACAGGACACCCAATGAGCAGTTCTTC.

J is TRBJ2-1 and V is TRBV15, with 9 bases identical to TRBD2. The CDR3 totals 16 residues. Germline CDR1 is LNHNV and CDR2 is YYDKDF (reference sequence). Trimming cost V 0 bases and J 6 bases; bases outside gene matches: 6. Here the CDR3 DNA reads TGTGCCACCAGCAGAGAACCAGCGGGAGGAGTCAATGAGCAGTTCTTC. Translated: CATSREPAGGVNEQFF. The full variable domain, with the rest looked up from reference TRBV15 and TRBJ2-1, is DAMVIQNPRYQVTQFGKPVTLSCSQTLNHNVMYWYQQKSSQAPKLLFHYYDKDFNNEADTPDNFQSRRPNTSFCFLDIRSPGLGDTAMYLCATSREPAGGVNEQFFGPGTRLTVL.

V and J are TRBV29-1 and TRBJ2-3; 9 nucleotides match TRBD2. The CDR3 is 15 amino acids. The germline V gene encodes CDR1 SQVTM and CDR2 ANQGSEA. V gave up 5 bases and J gave up 3 bases; unmatched junction bases: 9. CDR3 nucleotide sequence: TGCAGCGTTATGAGACGAGCGGGAGGAACAGATACGCAGTATTTT. Its translation: CSVMRRAGGTDTQYF.

This clone was counted once. This chain connects TRBV19 to TRBJ1-5; tentatively, D is TRBD1 (6 bases). Trimming shortened V by 3 bases and J by 2 bases, and 17 bases separated the two germline ends. The CDR3 runs to 17 residues. Germline CDR1 LNHDA, CDR2 SQIVND (reference sequence). CDR3 coding DNA: TGTGCCAGTAGTATCGGGACACCGGGGAGGCGCAATCAGCCCCAGCATTTT. Encoded protein: CASSIGTPGRRNQPQHF.

For this clone: This sample includes further DNA sequences coding for the same CDR3. The chain recombines TRBV29-1 with TRBJ2-5, with TRBD1 matching over 11 bases. This CDR3 region has 14 residues. Germline CDR1 SQVTM, CDR2 ANQGSEA. The J segment lost 1 base and the V segment lost 6 bases, leaving 4 bases of the junction unmatched. DNA for the CDR3: TGCAGCGTAGGACAGGGGGCCCTCCAAGAGACCCAGTACTTC. This sequence encodes CSVGQGALQETQYF.

The count of this clone is one. The chain couples TRBV14 to TRBJ2-3; 10 bases are shared with TRBD1. Trimming took 4 bases from V and 4 from J; bases not matched to a gene: 11. The CDR3 consists of 17 residues. Germline V gene lookup returns CDR1 SGHDN and CDR2 FVKESK. Here the CDR3 reads CASSPWPDRGYADTQYF. CDR3 bases: TGTGCCAGCAGCCCCTGGCCGGACAGGGGGTACGCAGATACGCAGTATTTT.

The V call is TRBV5-1, the J call TRBJ2-5, with 7 bases that match TRBD1. Germline CDR1 reads SGHRS; CDR2 reads YFSETQ. The CDR3 is made up of 15 amino acids. The V gene end was trimmed by 4 bases and the J gene end by 5 bases; junction bases not matched to a gene: 11. The CDR3 sequence: CASSRDSAAGETQYF. The CDR3, as DNA: TGCGCCAGCAGCCGGGACAGCGCCGCTGGGGAGACCCAGTACTTC.

This clone showed up just once. The genes are TRBV11-1 and TRBJ2-3; the D call may be TRBD1 or TRBD2 (5 bases each). This CDR3 region has 16 residues. Germline CDR1 reads SGHAT; CDR2 reads FQDESV (reference sequence). The V gene lost 5 bases and the J gene lost 0 bases, with 15 bases spanning the gap. The CDR3, as DNA: TGTGCCAGCAGCAAGTTGAGGGGAGCTAGCACAGATACGCAGTATTTT. Translated, it gives CASSKLRGASTDTQYF.